This T cell receptor (beta chain) is drawn from a study of CD8 T cells in ankylosing spondylitis. The study's findings and limits: Disease-linked clones reportedly concentrated significantly in matched ankylosing spondylitis synovial fluid. Several of the motif variants were reported before in synovial fluid and blood from reactive arthritis. Characteristic, it appeared, of ankylosing spondylitis blood was a TCR beta motif of roughly eight highly homologous variants.

Worth noting for this clonotype: Its antigen is not identified.

TCRdb re-called the 5' RACE reads through MiXCR, storing one row per CDR3 protein. The sample includes over 700,000 distinct CDR3 sequences, about 20% of them seen just once. This CDR3 region has 17 residues. The V gene lost 1 base and the J gene lost 0 bases, with 15 bases spanning the gap. The sequence was collected from a male donor with ankylosing spondylitis. The sequenced sample consisted of blood, either unsorted or a sorted T cell fraction (not recorded which). J is TRBJ1-2 and V is TRBV12-3 or TRBV12-4; D uncertain. The CDR3 spells CASSLGHLITANYGYTF. DNA of the CDR3: TGTGCCAGCAGTTTAGGGCACCTTATTACAGCTAACTATGGCTACACCTTC.